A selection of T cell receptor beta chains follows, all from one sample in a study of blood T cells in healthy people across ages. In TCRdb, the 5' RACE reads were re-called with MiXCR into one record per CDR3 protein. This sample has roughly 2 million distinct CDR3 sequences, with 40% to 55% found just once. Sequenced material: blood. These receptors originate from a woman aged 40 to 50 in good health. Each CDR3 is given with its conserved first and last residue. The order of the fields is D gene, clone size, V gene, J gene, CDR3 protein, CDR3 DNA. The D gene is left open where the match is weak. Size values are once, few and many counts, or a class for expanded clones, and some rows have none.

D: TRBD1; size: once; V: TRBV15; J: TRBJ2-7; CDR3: CATSRGPRPDRSSYEQYF; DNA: TGTGCCACCAGCAGGGGCCCCCGACCGGACAGGAGCTCCTACGAGCAGTACTTC
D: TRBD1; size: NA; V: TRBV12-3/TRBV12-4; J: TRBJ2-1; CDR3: CASSNGQGVWNEQFF; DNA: TGTGCCAGCAGTAATGGACAGGGGGTCTGGAATGAGCAGTTCTTC
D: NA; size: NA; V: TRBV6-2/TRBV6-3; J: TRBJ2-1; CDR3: CASSTRPDEQFF; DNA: TGTGCCAGCAGTACGAGGCCGGATGAGCAGTTCTTC
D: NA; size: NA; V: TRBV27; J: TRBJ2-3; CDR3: CASSFRDKSPTDTQYF; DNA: TGTGCCAGCAGTTTCCGGGACAAATCGCCCACAGATACGCAGTATTTT
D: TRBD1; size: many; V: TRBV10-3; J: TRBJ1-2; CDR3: CAISEGTGDNYGYTF; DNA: TGTGCCATCAGTGAGGGGACAGGGGATAACTATGGCTACACCTTC
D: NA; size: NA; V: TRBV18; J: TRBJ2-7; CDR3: CASSPPGTESYEQYF; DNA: TGTGCCAGCTCACCGCCCGGGACTGAGTCCTACGAGCAGTACTTC
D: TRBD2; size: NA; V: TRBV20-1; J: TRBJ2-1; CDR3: CSATGLAGGPGYNEQFF; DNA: TGCAGTGCTACGGGACTAGCGGGGGGGCCCGGCTACAATGAACAGTTCTTC
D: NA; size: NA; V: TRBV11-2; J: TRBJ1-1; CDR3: CASSPDWNTEAFF; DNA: TGTGCCAGCAGCCCCGACTGGAACACTGAAGCTTTCTTT
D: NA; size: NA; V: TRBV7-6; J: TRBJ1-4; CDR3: CASRLDWGNNEKLFF; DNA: TGTGCCAGCAGATTAGACTGGGGAAATAATGAAAAACTGTTTTTT
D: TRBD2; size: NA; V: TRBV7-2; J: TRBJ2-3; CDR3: CASSPQTSGGAATQYF; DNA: TGTGCCAGCAGCCCTCAGACTAGCGGGGGGGCCGCTACGCAGTATTTT
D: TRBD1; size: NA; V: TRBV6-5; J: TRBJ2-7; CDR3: CASSYSGGAIYEQYF; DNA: TGTGCCAGCAGTTACTCAGGGGGCGCGATCTACGAGCAGTACTTC
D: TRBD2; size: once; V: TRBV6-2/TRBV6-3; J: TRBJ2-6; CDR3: CASSGLAGASGANVLTF; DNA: TGTGCCAGCAGCGGACTAGCGGGGGCCTCTGGGGCCAACGTCCTGACTTTC
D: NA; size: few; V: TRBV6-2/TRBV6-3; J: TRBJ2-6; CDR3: CASRATVLFGANVLTF; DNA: TGTGCCAGCAGGGCTACCGTCCTCTTCGGGGCCAACGTCCTGACTTTC
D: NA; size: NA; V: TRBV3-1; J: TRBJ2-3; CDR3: CASSRRHGGRTDTQYF; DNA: TGTGCCAGCAGCCGGAGGCACGGGGGACGCACAGATACGCAGTATTTT
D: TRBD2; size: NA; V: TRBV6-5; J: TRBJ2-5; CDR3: CASSGSGGNQETQYF; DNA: TGTGCCAGCAGCGGTAGCGGGGGGAACCAAGAGACCCAGTACTTC
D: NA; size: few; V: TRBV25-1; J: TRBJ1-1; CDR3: CASSEYRNTEAFF; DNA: TGTGCCAGCAGTGAATATCGGAACACTGAAGCTTTCTTT
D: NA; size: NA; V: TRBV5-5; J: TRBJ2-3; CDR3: CASSFPYRTDTQYF; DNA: TGTGCCAGCAGCTTCCCTTACAGGACAGATACGCAGTATTTT
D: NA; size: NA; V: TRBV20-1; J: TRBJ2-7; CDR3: CSARTDSSYEQYF; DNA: TGCAGTGCTAGAACTGACAGCTCCTACGAGCAGTACTTC
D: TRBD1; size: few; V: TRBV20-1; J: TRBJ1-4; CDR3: CSARDRGHGEKLFF; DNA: TGCAGTGCTCGGGACAGGGGGCACGGTGAAAAACTGTTTTTT
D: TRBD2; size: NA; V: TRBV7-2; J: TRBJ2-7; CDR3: CASSSGTSGGQGDYGEQYF; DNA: TGTGCCAGCAGCTCAGGGACTAGCGGAGGCCAGGGGGACTACGGCGAGCAGTACTTC
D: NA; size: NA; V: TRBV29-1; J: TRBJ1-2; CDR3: CSAAGGPDYGYTF; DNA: TGCAGCGCCGCTGGGGGGCCCGACTATGGCTACACCTTC
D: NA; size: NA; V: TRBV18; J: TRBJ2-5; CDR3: CASSPQGHLGETQYF; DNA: TGTGCCAGCTCACCACAGGGCCATCTGGGGGAGACCCAGTACTTC
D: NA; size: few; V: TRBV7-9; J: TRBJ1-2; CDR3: CASSLTPGIGYTF; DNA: TGTGCCAGCAGCTTAACTCCGGGGATAGGCTACACCTTC
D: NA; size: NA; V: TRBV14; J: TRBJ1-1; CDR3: CASSQARTEAFF; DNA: TGTGCCAGCAGCCAAGCGCGTACTGAAGCTTTCTTT
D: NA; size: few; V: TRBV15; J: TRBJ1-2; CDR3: CATSRGGGGYTF; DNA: TGTGCCACCAGCAGAGGAGGCGGTGGCTACACCTTC
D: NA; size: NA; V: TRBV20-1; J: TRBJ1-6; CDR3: CSVVSPSSYNSPLHF; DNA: TGCAGTGTGGTCAGCCCGAGCTCCTATAATTCACCCCTCCACTTT
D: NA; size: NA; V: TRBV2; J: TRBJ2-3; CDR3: CASKEDYRTDTQYF; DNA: TGTGCCAGCAAAGAGGACTACCGCACAGATACGCAGTATTTT
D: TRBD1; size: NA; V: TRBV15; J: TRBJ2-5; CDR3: CATSREGQAKTQYF; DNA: TGTGCCACCAGCAGAGAAGGACAGGCCAAGACCCAGTACTTC
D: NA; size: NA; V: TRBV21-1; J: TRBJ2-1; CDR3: CAGSPRTSGGYNEQFF; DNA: TGTGCCGGCAGCCCTCGGACTAGCGGGGGGTACAATGAGCAGTTCTTC
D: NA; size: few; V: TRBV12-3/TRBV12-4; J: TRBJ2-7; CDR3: CASSYSGPLTSEQYF; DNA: TGTGCCAGCAGTTACTCGGGACCCCTGACCTCCGAGCAGTACTTC
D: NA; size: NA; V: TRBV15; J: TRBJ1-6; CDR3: CATSRNREYSPLHF; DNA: TGTGCCACCAGCAGAAACAGGGAATATTCACCCCTCCACTTT
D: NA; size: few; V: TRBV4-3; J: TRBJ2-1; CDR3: CASSQDMGDSAYNEQFF; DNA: TGCGCCAGCAGCCAAGATATGGGAGACAGCGCCTACAATGAGCAGTTCTTC
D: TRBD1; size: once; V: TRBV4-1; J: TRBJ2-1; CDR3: CVSSQDRQGANEQFF; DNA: TGCGTCAGCAGCCAAGACCGACAGGGGGCCAATGAGCAGTTCTTC
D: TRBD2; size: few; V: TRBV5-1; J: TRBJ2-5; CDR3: CASSLVGRVQETQYF; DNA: TGCGCCAGCAGCTTGGTGGGGAGGGTCCAAGAGACCCAGTACTTC
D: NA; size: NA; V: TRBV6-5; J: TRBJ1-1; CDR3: CASSFYLGLNTEAFF; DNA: TGTGCCAGCAGCTTTTACCTGGGGTTGAACACTGAAGCTTTCTTT
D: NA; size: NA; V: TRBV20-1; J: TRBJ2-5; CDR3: CSALDSTKGETQYF; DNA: TGCAGTGCTCTGGACTCGACGAAAGGGGAGACCCAGTACTTC
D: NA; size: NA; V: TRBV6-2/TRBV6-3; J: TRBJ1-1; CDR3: CASSYPGDPLQGDTEAFF; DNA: TGTGCCAGCAGTTACCCCGGAGACCCCCTACAGGGAGACACTGAAGCTTTCTTT
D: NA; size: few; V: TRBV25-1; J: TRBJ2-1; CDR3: CASSEGGISYNEQFF; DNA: TGTGCCAGCAGTGAAGGAGGGATCTCCTACAATGAGCAGTTCTTC
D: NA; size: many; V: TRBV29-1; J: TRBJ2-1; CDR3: CSVEGNEQFF; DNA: TGCAGCGTTGAAGGCAATGAGCAGTTCTTC
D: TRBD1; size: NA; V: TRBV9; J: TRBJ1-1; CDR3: CASSVAQQGGAFF; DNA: TGTGCCAGCAGCGTAGCCCAACAGGGGGGAGCTTTCTTT
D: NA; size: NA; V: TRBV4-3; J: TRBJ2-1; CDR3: CASSQEARGGSEQFF; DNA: TGCGCCAGCAGCCAAGAAGCGAGGGGGGGCTCTGAGCAGTTCTTC
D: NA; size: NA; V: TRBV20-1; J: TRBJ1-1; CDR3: CSAIPGILNTEAFF; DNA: TGCAGTGCAATTCCAGGGATTTTGAACACTGAAGCTTTCTTT
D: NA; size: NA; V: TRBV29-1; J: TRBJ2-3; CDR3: CSVAQGAHSTDTQYF; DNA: TGCAGCGTTGCCCAGGGAGCCCATAGCACAGATACGCAGTATTTT
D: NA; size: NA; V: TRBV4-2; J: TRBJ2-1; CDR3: CASSQVANHNEQFF; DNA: TGTGCCAGCAGCCAAGTGGCGAACCACAATGAGCAGTTCTTC
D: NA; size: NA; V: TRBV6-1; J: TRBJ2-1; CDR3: CASSEEEGGYNEQFF; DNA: TGTGCCAGCAGTGAAGAAGAGGGAGGATACAATGAGCAGTTCTTC
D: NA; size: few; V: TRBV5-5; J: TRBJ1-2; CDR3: CASSLVGQTNYGYTF; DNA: TGTGCCAGCAGCTTGGTCGGTCAGACTAACTATGGCTACACCTTC
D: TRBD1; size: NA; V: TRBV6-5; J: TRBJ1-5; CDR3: CASSFSPSPGGQPQHF; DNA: TGTGCCAGCAGTTTTTCACCCTCTCCAGGGGGTCAGCCCCAGCATTTT
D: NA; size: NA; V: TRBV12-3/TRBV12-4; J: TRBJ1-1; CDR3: CASSGDLNTEAFF; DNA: TGTGCCAGCAGTGGGGACCTGAACACTGAAGCTTTCTTT
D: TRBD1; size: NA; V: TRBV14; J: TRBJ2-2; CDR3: CASSPQGARAPKNTGELFF; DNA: TGTGCCAGCAGCCCACAGGGGGCGCGGGCCCCCAAGAACACCGGGGAGCTGTTTTTT
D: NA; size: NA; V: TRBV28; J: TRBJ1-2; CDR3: CASSISGANNYGYTF; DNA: TGTGCCAGCAGTATCTCAGGGGCCAACAACTATGGCTACACCTTC
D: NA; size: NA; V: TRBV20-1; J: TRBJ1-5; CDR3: CSTRRPGILSNQPQHF; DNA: TGCAGTACTAGAAGGCCCGGGATACTTAGCAATCAGCCCCAGCATTTT
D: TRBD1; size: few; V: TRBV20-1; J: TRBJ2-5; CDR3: CSAIRDRDQETQYF; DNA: TGCAGTGCTATCCGGGACAGGGACCAAGAGACCCAGTACTTC
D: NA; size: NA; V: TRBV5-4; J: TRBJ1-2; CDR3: CASSLASKQGIGGYTF; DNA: TGTGCCAGCAGCTTGGCCTCGAAACAGGGAATTGGTGGCTACACCTTC
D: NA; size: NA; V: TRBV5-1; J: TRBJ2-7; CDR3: CASSRYILTPQSYEQYF; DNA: TGCGCCAGCAGCCGTTATATTTTGACACCTCAATCCTACGAGCAGTACTTC
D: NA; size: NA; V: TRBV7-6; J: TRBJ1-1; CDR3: CASSPVGGNTEAFF; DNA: TGTGCCAGCAGCCCGGTGGGGGGGAACACTGAAGCTTTCTTT
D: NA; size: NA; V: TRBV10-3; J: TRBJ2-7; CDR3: CAISAGNNEQYF; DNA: TGTGCCATCAGTGCCGGTAACAATGAGCAGTACTTC
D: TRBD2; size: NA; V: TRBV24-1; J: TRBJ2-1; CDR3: CATAASGGSSSYNEQFF; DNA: TGTGCCACCGCGGCTAGCGGGGGGTCAAGCTCCTACAATGAGCAGTTCTTC
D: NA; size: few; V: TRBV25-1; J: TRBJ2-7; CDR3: CASSEGAGLVYEQYF; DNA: TGTGCCAGCAGTGAAGGCGCAGGGCTTGTCTACGAGCAGTACTTC
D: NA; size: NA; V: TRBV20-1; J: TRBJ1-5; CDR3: CSAISTNLVQPQHF; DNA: TGCAGTGCTATCTCGACCAATTTGGTACAGCCCCAGCATTTT
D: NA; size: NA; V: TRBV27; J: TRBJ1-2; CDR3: CASSFWDGLWGYTF; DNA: TGTGCCAGCAGTTTCTGGGACGGGCTTTGGGGCTACACCTTC